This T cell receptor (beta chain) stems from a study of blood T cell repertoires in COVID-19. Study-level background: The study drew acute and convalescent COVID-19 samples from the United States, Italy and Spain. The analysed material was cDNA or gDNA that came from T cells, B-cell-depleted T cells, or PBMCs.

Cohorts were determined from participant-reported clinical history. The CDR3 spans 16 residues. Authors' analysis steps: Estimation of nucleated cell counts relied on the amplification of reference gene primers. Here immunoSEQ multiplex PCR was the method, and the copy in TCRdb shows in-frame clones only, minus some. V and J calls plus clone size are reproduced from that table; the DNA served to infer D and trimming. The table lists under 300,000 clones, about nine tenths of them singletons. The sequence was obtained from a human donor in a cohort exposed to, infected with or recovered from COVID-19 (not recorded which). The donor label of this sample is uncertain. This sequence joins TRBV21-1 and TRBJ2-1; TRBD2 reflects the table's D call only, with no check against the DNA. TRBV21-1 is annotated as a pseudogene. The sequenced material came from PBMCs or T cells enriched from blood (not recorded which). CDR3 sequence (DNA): TGTGCCAGCAGCAAAACTAGCGGGGGGGCTGTCGATGAGCAGTTCTTC. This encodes CASSKTSGGAVDEQFF.